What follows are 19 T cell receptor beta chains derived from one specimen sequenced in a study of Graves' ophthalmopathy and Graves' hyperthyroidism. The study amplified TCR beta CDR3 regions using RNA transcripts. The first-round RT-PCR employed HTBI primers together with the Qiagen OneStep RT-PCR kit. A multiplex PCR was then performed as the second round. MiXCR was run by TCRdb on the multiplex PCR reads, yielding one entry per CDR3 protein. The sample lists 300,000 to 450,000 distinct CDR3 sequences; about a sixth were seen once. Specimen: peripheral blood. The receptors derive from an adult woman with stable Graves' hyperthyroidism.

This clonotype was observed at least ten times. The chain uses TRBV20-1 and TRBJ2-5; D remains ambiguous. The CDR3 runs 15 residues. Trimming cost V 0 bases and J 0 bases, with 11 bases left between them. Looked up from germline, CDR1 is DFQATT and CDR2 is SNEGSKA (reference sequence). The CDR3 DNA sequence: TGCAGTGCTAGAGATGTAGCTGTAAACCAAGAGACCCAGTACTTC. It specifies CSARDVAVNQETQYF.

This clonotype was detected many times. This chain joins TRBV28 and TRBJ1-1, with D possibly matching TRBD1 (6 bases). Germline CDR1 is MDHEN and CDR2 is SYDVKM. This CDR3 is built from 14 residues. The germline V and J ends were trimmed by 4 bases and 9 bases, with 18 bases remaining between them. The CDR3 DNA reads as TGTGCCAGCAGTTCGGGCATAAGACAGGAGAAAGCTTTCTTT. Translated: CASSSGIRQEKAFF.

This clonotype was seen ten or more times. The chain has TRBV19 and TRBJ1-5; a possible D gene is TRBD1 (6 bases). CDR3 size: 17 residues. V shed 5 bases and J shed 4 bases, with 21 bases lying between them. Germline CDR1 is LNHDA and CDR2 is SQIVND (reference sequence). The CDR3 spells CASSPRDTGGENQPQHF. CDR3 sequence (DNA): TGTGCCAGTAGTCCAAGGGACACCGGGGGGGAGAATCAGCCCCAGCATTTT.

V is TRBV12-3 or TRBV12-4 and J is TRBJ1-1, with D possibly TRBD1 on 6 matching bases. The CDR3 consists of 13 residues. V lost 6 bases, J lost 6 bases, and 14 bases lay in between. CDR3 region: CASSTTGSSEAFF. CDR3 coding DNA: TGTGCCAGCAGCACAACAGGGTCCTCTGAAGCTTTCTTT.

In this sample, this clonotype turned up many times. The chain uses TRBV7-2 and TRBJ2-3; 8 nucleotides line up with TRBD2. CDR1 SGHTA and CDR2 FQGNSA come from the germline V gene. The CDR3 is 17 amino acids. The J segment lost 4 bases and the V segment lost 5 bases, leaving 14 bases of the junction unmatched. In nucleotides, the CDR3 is TGTGCCAGCAGCCTGAGGGGCACTAGCGGAGGTGCAGATACGCAGTATTTT. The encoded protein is CASSLRGTSGGADTQYF.

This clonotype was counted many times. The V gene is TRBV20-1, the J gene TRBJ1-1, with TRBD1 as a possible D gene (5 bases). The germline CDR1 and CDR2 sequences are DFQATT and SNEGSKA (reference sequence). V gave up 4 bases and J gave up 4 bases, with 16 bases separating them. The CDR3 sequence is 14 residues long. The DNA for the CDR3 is TGCAGTGCTAAGGAATTGCAGGGTGGCACTGAAGCTTTCTTT. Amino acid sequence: CSAKELQGGTEAFF.

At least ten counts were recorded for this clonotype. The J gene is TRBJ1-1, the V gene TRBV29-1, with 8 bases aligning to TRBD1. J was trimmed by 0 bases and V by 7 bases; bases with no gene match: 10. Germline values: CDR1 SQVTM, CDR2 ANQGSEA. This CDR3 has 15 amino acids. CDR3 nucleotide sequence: TGCAGCGCTCCGGGACAGGTTCTCATGAACACTGAAGCTTTCTTT. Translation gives CSAPGQVLMNTEAFF.

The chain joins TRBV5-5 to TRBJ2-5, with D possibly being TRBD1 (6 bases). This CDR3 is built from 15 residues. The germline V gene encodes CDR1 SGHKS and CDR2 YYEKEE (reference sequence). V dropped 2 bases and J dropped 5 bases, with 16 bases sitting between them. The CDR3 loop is CASSFLPGVAETQYF. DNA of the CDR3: TGTGCCAGCAGCTTCTTACCAGGGGTAGCGGAGACCCAGTACTTC. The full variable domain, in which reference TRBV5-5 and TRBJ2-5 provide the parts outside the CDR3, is DAGVTQSPTHLIKTRGQQVTLRCSPISGHKSVSWYQQVLGQGPQFIFQYYEKEERGRGNFPDRFSARQFPNYSSELNVNALLLGDSALYLCASSFLPGVAETQYFGPGTRLLVL.

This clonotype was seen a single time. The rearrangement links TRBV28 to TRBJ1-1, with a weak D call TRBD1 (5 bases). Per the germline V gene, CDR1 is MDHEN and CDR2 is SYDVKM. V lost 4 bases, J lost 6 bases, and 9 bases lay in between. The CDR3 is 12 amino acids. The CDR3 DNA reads TGTGCCAGCAGTTCAGGGCTCCCTGAAGCTTTCTTT. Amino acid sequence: CASSSGLPEAFF.

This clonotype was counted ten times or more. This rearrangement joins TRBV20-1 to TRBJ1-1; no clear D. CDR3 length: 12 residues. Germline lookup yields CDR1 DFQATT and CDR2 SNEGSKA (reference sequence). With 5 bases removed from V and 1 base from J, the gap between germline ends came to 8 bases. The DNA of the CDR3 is TGCAGTGCTCGCCACCCGAACACTGAAGCTTTCTTT. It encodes CSARHPNTEAFF.

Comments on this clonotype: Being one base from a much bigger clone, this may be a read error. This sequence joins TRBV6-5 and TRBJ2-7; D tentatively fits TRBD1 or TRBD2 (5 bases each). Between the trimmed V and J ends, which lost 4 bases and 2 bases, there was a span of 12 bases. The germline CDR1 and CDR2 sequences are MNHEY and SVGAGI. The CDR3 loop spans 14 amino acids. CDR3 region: CASSFTGTTYEQYF. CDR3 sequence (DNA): TGTGCCAGCAGTTTTACCGGGACCACCTACGAGCAGTACTTC.

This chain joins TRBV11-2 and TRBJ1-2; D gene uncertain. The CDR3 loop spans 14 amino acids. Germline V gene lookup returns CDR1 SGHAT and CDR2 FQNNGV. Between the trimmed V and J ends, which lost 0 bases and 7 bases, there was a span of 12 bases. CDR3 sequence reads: CASSLDQTVGGYTF. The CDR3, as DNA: TGTGCCAGCAGCTTAGATCAGACGGTCGGTGGCTACACCTTC. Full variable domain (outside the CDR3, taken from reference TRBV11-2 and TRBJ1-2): EAGVAQSPRYKIIEKRQSVAFWCNPISGHATLYWYQQILGQGPKLLIQFQNNGVVDDSQLPKDRFSAERLKGVDSTLKIQPAKLEDSAVYLCASSLDQTVGGYTFGSGTRLTVV.

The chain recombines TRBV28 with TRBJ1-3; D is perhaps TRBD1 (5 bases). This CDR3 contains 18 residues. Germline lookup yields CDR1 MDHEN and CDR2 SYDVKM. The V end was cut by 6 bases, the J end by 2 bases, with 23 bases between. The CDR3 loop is CASRDEFGGLGTGNTIYF. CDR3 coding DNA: TGTGCCAGCAGGGACGAATTTGGGGGATTGGGGACTGGAAACACCATATATTTT. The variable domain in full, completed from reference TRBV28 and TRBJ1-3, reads DVKVTQSSRYLVKRTGEKVFLECVQDMDHENMFWYRQDPGLGLRLIYFSYDVKMKEKGDIPEGYSVSREKKERFSLILESASTNQTSMYLCASRDEFGGLGTGNTIYFGEGSWLTVV.

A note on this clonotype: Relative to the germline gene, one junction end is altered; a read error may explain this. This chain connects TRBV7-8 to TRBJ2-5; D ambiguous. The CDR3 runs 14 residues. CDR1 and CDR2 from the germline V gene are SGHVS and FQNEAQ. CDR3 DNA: TGTGCCAGCAGCTTAGGGCAGCGTCAAGAGGCCCAGCACTTC. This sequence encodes CASSLGQRQEAQHF.

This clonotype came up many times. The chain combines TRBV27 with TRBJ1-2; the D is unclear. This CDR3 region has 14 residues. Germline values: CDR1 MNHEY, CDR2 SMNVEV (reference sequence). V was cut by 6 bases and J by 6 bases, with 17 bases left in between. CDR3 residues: CASSYRRGVHGYTF. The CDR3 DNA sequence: TGTGCCAGCAGCTACCGACGGGGAGTCCATGGCTACACCTTC.

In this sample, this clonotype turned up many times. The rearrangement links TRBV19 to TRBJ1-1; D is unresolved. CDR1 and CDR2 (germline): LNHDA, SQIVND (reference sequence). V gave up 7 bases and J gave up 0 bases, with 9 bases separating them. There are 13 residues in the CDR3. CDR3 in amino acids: CASISPVNTEAFF. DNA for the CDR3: TGTGCCAGTATTAGCCCTGTGAACACTGAAGCTTTCTTT. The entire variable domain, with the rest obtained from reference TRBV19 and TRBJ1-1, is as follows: DGGITQSPKYLFRKEGQNVTLSCEQNLNHDAMYWYRQDPGQGLRLIYYSQIVNDFQKGDIAEGYSVSREKKESFPLTVTSAQKNPTAFYLCASISPVNTEAFFGQGTRLTVV.

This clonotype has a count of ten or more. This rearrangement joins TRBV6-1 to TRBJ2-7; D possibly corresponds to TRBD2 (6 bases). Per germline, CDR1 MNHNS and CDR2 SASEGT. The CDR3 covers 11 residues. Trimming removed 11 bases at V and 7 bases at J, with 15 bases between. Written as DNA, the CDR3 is TGTGCCTCCCAACGAGGGAGGGAGCAGTACTTC. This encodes CASQRGREQYF.

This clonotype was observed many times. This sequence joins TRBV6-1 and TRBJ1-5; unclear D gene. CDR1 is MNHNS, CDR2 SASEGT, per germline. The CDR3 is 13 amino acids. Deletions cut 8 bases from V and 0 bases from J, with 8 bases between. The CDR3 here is CASALNSNQPQHF. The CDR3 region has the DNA TGTGCCAGCGCCCTGAATAGCAATCAGCCCCAGCATTTT.

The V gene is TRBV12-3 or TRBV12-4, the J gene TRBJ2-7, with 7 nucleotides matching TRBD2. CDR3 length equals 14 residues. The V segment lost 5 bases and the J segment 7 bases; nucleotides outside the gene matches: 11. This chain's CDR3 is CASSPFRDYREQYF. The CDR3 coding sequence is TGTGCCAGCAGTCCATTCCGGGACTATCGAGAGCAGTACTTC.